This entry describes one T cell receptor beta chain. What it binds is not known. These data belong to a study of T cells after yellow fever vaccination. The CDR3 is 13 residues long. CDR1 is MGHRA and CDR2 is YSYEKL in the germline V gene. The V segment lost 3 bases and the J segment 11 bases; nucleotides outside the gene matches: 5. TCRdb passed the 5' RACE reads through MiXCR, listing each CDR3 protein once. The data hold 300,000 to 350,000 distinct CDR3 sequences, with around 4.3% observed a single time. Whole-study findings and limits: A faster peak, day 5 versus 15, was reached by the weaker secondary response.

The V call is TRBV4-1, the J call TRBJ1-5, with 9 bases that match TRBD1. The sequence was collected from a man between 18 and 29 years old who received the YFV17D yellow fever vaccine. The sequenced sample was PBMCs, obtained 15 days after the yellow fever booster vaccination. CDR3 DNA sequence: TGCGCCAGCAGCCACGGGACAGGGCGAGCCCAGCATTTT. Translation gives CASSHGTGRAQHF.